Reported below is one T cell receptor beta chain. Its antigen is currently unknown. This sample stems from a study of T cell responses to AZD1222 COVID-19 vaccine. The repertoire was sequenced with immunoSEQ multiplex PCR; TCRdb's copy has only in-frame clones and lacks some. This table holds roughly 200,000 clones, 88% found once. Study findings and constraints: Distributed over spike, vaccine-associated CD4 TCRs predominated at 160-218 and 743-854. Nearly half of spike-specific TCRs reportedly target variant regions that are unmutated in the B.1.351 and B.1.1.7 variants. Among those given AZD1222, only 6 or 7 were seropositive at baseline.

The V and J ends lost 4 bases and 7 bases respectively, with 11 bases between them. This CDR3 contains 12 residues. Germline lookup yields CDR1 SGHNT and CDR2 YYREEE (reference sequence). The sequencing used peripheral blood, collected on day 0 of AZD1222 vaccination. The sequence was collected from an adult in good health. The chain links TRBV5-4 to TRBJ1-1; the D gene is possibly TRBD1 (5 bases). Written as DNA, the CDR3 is TGTGCCAGCAGCGCTGCGGGGGATGAAGCTTTCTTT. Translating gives CASSAAGDEAFF. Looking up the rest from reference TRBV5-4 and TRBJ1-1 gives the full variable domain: ETGVTQSPTHLIKTRGQQVTLRCSSQSGHNTVSWYQQALGQGPQFIFQYYREEENGRGNFPPRFSGLQFPNYSSELNVNALELDDSALYLCASSAAGDEAFFGQGTRLTVV.